This T cell receptor (beta chain) appears in the sequencing data of a study of control samples from healthy donors and cancer patients. This CDR3 spans 14 amino acids. The V gene's germline CDR1 is MNHEY and CDR2 SVGAGI. The V and J ends lost 6 bases and 8 bases respectively, with 14 bases between them. The table came from immunoSEQ multiplex PCR; TCRdb's copy has only in-frame clones and leaves some out. Of 110,000 or so clones detected, about four fifths appear once; the ten largest clones hold under 15%. This chain connects TRBV6-5 to TRBJ1-6; D is ambiguous. This receptor was obtained from a woman between 50 and 59 years old in good health. Source material: blood. The DNA for the CDR3 is TGTGCCAGCAGCCGCCGCCGTGGCGATTCACCCCTCCACTTT. Encoded protein: CASSRRRGDSPLHF.